One sample yielded the 24 T cell receptor beta chains listed below, sequenced in a study of CD8 T cells in ankylosing spondylitis. Findings of the study overall: Characteristic of ankylosing spondylitis blood, it appeared, was a TCR beta motif comprising eight highly homologous variants.

No antigen is known for these receptors. MiXCR, run by TCRdb on the 5' RACE reads, gives a single entry per CDR3 protein. The top ten hold 30% to 35% of the sample, which has some 140,000 distinct CDR3 sequences, 15% to 20% seen once. The sequenced sample was blood, either unsorted or a sorted T cell fraction (not recorded which). The receptors derive from a male donor with ankylosing spondylitis.

This rearrangement joins TRBV5-1 to TRBJ2-1; D is undetermined. This CDR3 has 13 amino acids. Germline CDR1 SGHRS, CDR2 YFSETQ. Trimming pared 0 bases from V and 9 bases from J, leaving 10 bases between. The CDR3 loop is CASSLGGEPEQFF. The CDR3 nucleotides read TGCGCCAGCAGCTTGGGCGGCGAGCCTGAGCAGTTCTTC.

In this sample, this clonotype turned up a few times. This chain connects TRBV5-8 to TRBJ2-1; D perhaps matches TRBD2 (6 bases). V lost 2 bases and J lost 13, with 16 bases in between. The germline gives CDR1 SGHTS, CDR2 YDEGEE. This CDR3 has 13 residues. The CDR3 DNA follows: TGTGCCAGCAGCTTTAACGGGCGGGAACCCCAGTTCTTC. The encoded protein is CASSFNGREPQFF. The full variable domain, completed using reference TRBV5-8 and TRBJ2-1, is EAGVTQSPTHLIKTRGQQATLRCSPISGHTSVYWYQQALGLGLQFLLWYDEGEERNRGNFPPRFSGRQFPNYSSELNVNALELEDSALYLCASSFNGREPQFFGPGTRLTVL.

V is TRBV27 and J is TRBJ2-3, with TRBD1 matching over 10 bases. The germline V gene encodes CDR1 MNHEY and CDR2 SMNVEV (reference sequence). CDR3 length: 17 residues. The V segment lost 5 bases and the J segment 5 bases; nucleotides outside the gene matches: 13. CDR3 sequence (DNA): TGTGCCAGCAGTAACTACCTGGGACAGGGGTCAAGAGATACGCAGTATTTT. Protein: CASSNYLGQGSRDTQYF.

The V call is TRBV7-9, the J call TRBJ2-5; D remains ambiguous. Germline CDR1 is SEHNR and CDR2 is FQNEAQ (reference sequence). This CDR3 has 12 residues. With 1 base removed from V and 1 base from J, the gap between germline ends came to 1 base. In DNA, the CDR3 is TGTGCCAGCAGCTTAGTCCAAGAGACCCAGTACTTC. This encodes CASSLVQETQYF.

V usage is TRBV5-1 and J usage is TRBJ1-1; 7 bases line up with TRBD1. Per the germline V gene, CDR1 is SGHRS and CDR2 is YFSETQ. Trimming removed 0 bases from V and 4 bases from J; junction bases left unmatched: 3. This CDR3 is built from 14 residues. The DNA of the CDR3 is TGCGCCAGCAGCTTGGGGGACAGTGGCACTGAAGCTTTCTTT. Translation: CASSLGDSGTEAFF.

This clonotype was seen a handful of times. The genes are TRBV4-3 and TRBJ2-1, with D tentatively TRBD2 (6 bases). Germline CDR1 and CDR2: LGHNA and YSLEER. CDR3 length: 16 amino acids. Trimming pared 4 bases from V and 3 bases from J, leaving 16 bases between. The CDR3 DNA reads TGCGCCAGCAGCCTAAGAGCTATCGGGAGCTACAATGAGCAGTTCTTC. It yields the protein CASSLRAIGSYNEQFF.

This clonotype was seen only a few times. The CDR3 nucleotides read TGCAGTGCTAGAGTCGGACTAGCGGGAGGATACACCGGGGAGCTGTTTTTT. It specifies CSARVGLAGGYTGELFF. V gene TRBV20-1 combines with J gene TRBJ2-2, with TRBD2 matching over 14 bases. Per the germline V gene, CDR1 is DFQATT and CDR2 is SNEGSKA (reference sequence). The trim removed 1 base at V and 3 bases at J, leaving 4 bases unmatched. The CDR3 contains 17 residues.

The rearrangement uses TRBV9 and TRBJ2-7; D may be TRBD1 or TRBD2 (5 bases each). V was shortened by 2 bases and J by 2 bases, with 11 bases between the two germline ends. CDR1 is SGDLS, CDR2 YYNGEE, per germline. The CDR3 covers 14 residues. CDR3 sequence: CASSVGTDTYEQYF. In DNA, the CDR3 is TGTGCCAGCAGCGTGGGGACGGATACCTACGAGCAGTACTTC. The full variable domain, completed using reference TRBV9 and TRBJ2-7, is DSGVTQTPKHLITATGQRVTLRCSPRSGDLSVYWYQQSLDQGLQFLIQYYNGEERAKGNILERFSAQQFPDLHSELNLSSLELGDSALYFCASSVGTDTYEQYFGPGTRLTVT.

The CDR3, as DNA: TGTGCCAGCAGTTTCGGTCACCAGACTGAAGCTTTCTTT. The encoded protein is CASSFGHQTEAFF. The J gene is TRBJ1-1, the V gene TRBV12-3 or TRBV12-4, with no clear D. This CDR3 is 13 amino acids long. V lost 3 bases and J 5 bases, leaving 10 bases between the germline ends.

This clonotype was seen a handful of times. This chain connects TRBV6-2 or TRBV6-3 to TRBJ2-7; 8 positions match TRBD1. V shed 6 bases, J shed 2 bases, and the junction held 9 bases outside the gene matches. This CDR3 contains 15 residues. Germline CDR1 reads MNHEY; CDR2 reads SVGEGT. The CDR3 DNA sequence: TGTGCCAGCAGGCCCGGGACAGGTTCGGCCTACGAGCAGTACTTC. Translation gives CASRPGTGSAYEQYF.

Here the CDR3 reads CASSVPSSGGTGELFF. The CDR3, as DNA: TGTGCCAGCAGCGTCCCGTCTAGCGGGGGAACCGGGGAGCTGTTTTTT. This chain connects TRBV9 to TRBJ2-2; 10 positions agree with TRBD2. Looked up from germline, CDR1 is SGDLS and CDR2 is YYNGEE. V dropped 2 bases and J dropped 5; count of bases not matched to a gene: 6. This CDR3 has 16 amino acids.

This clonotype was detected a few times. V and J are TRBV4-1 and TRBJ2-3; 10 nucleotides line up with TRBD2. The CDR3 sequence is 17 residues long. The trim removed 0 bases at V and 6 bases at J, leaving 9 bases unmatched. The V gene's germline CDR1 is MGHRA and CDR2 YSYEKL. The CDR3 is CASSQESLAGARDTQYF. The DNA of the CDR3 is TGCGCCAGCAGCCAAGAGTCGCTAGCGGGAGCCCGCGATACGCAGTATTTT.

The genes are TRBV12-3 or TRBV12-4 and TRBJ2-7; maybe TRBD1 (5 bases). The CDR3 contains 16 residues. Trimming cost V 6 bases and J 4 bases, with 22 bases left between them. This chain's CDR3 is CASSPAQGFLEYEQYF. CDR3 sequence (DNA): TGTGCCAGCAGCCCCGCGCAGGGATTTCTCGAGTACGAGCAGTACTTC.

V is TRBV5-6 and J is TRBJ2-1, with D possibly TRBD1 on 5 matching bases. From germline, CDR1 is SGHDT and CDR2 YYEEEE. The CDR3 has 13 amino acids. V was pared by 4 bases and J by 10 bases, with 15 bases between. The CDR3 DNA reads TGTGCCAGCAGCGTGAATCAGGGCGGAGAGCAGTTCTTC. Translating gives CASSVNQGGEQFF.

This clonotype was picked up a small number of times. CDR3 bases: TGTGCCAGCAGCTCCCCCGGCCTGCTCCAGTTCTTC. Its protein is CASSSPGLLQFF. This sequence joins TRBV27 and TRBJ2-1; D is undetermined. The CDR3 covers 12 residues. Germline V CDR1 and CDR2: MNHEY, SMNVEV (reference sequence). Trimming removed 6 bases at V and 13 bases at J, with 16 bases between.

The chain combines TRBV27 with TRBJ2-1; maybe TRBD2 (6 bases). The CDR3 consists of 16 residues. V was shortened by 3 bases and J by 4 bases, with 16 bases between the two germline ends. Germline CDR1 reads MNHEY; CDR2 reads SMNVEV (reference sequence). DNA of the CDR3: TGTGCCAGCAGTTTGTTGTCGGGCGGGGCGTACAATGAGCAGTTCTTC. Translated, it gives CASSLLSGGAYNEQFF.

This clonotype was detected a few times. In nucleotides, the CDR3 is TGTGCCAGCAACTTGATAAGGGACGGCGAGCAGTACTTC. This gives the protein CASNLIRDGEQYF. The chain recombines TRBV28 with TRBJ2-7; D is possibly TRBD1 or TRBD2 (5 bases each). CDR1 is MDHEN, CDR2 SYDVKM, per germline. The CDR3 is 13 residues long. The germline V and J ends were trimmed by 7 bases and 6 bases, with 16 bases remaining between them. Drawing the rest from reference TRBV28 and TRBJ2-7, the complete variable domain is DVKVTQSSRYLVKRTGEKVFLECVQDMDHENMFWYRQDPGLGLRLIYFSYDVKMKEKGDIPEGYSVSREKKERFSLILESASTNQTSMYLCASNLIRDGEQYFGPGTRLTVT.

In its sample, this clonotype was seen many times. J is TRBJ1-1 and V is TRBV5-1, with 7 nucleotides matching TRBD1. With 3 bases clipped from V and 1 base from J, the junction kept 0 bases outside the gene matches. Germline values: CDR1 SGHRS, CDR2 YFSETQ. This CDR3 spans 13 amino acids. In DNA, the CDR3 is TGCGCCAGCAGCTACAGGGGGAACACTGAAGCTTTCTTT. Residues: CASSYRGNTEAFF. The variable domain in full, completed from reference TRBV5-1 and TRBJ1-1, reads KAGVTQTPRYLIKTRGQQVTLSCSPISGHRSVSWYQQTPGQGLQFLFEYFSETQRNKGNFPGRFSGRQFSNSRSEMNVSTLELGDSALYLCASSYRGNTEAFFGQGTRLTVV.

The chain has TRBV27 and TRBJ2-1, with TRBD1 matching over 9 bases. Germline V gene sequence: CDR1 MNHEY, CDR2 SMNVEV (reference sequence). V was clipped by 5 bases and J by 2 bases; unmatched bases: 4. CDR3 length: 15 amino acids. The CDR3 nucleotides read TGTGCCAGCAGTCCCACAGGGGGCCCCTACAATGAGCAGTTCTTC. It encodes CASSPTGGPYNEQFF.

This clonotype has just a few counts. The V and J genes are TRBV6-1 and TRBJ1-1, with D hard to call. The CDR3 covers 13 residues. Germline V gene data show CDR1 as MNHNS and CDR2 as SASEGT. Trimming stripped 1 base from V and 5 bases from J, with 8 bases between. The CDR3 DNA sequence: TGTGCCAGCAGTGAAGATAGACCAACTGAAGCTTTCTTT. Translated, it gives CASSEDRPTEAFF.

The V gene is TRBV30, the J gene TRBJ1-1, with a tentative D call TRBD1 (5 bases). Germline values: CDR1 GTSNPN, CDR2 SVGIG (reference sequence). This CDR3 spans 12 amino acids. Deletions cut 6 bases from V and 4 bases from J, with 12 bases between. The CDR3, as DNA: TGTGCCTGTGACAGAGGTAGCACTGAAGCTTTCTTT. Its translation: CACDRGSTEAFF. The full variable domain, rest sourced from reference TRBV30 and TRBJ1-1, is SQTIHQWPATLVQPVGSPLSLECTVEGTSNPNLYWYRQAAGRGLQLLFYSVGIGQISSEVPQNLSASRPQDRQFILSSKKLLLSDSGFYLCACDRGSTEAFFGQGTRLTVV.

This clonotype appeared once. The chain carries TRBV7-9 and TRBJ2-3; D tentatively reads TRBD1 or TRBD2 (5 bases each). Germline V gene lookup returns CDR1 SEHNR and CDR2 FQNEAQ (reference sequence). The V gene lost 5 bases and the J gene lost 2 bases, with 17 bases spanning the gap. This CDR3 spans 16 amino acids. DNA for the CDR3: TGTGCCAGCAGCAGAATCTTGCTCGGGACCACAGATACGCAGTATTTT. This encodes CASSRILLGTTDTQYF.

This chain links TRBV7-8 with TRBJ2-2, with D possibly being TRBD2 (6 bases). The CDR3 length is 15 residues. V was pared by 0 bases and J by 6 bases, with 11 bases between. Looked up from germline, CDR1 is SGHVS and CDR2 is FQNEAQ. The CDR3 is CASSLAEGLAGELFF. CDR3 coding DNA: TGTGCCAGCAGCTTAGCGGAGGGTTTGGCCGGGGAGCTGTTTTTT.

This clonotype was observed at least ten times. The rearrangement joins TRBV6-5 to TRBJ1-5, with a weak D call TRBD1 (5 bases). Trimming pared 2 bases from V and 0 bases from J, leaving 5 bases between. The CDR3 contains 14 residues. The germline V gene encodes CDR1 MNHEY and CDR2 SVGAGI. This chain's CDR3 is CASSYRGSNQPQHF. CDR3 nucleotides: TGTGCCAGCAGTTACAGGGGTAGCAATCAGCCCCAGCATTTT.